This TCR beta chain was found in a study of T cell repertoires in cytomegalovirus infection. Study information: Indications of both CMV infection and matching HLA type were provided by public TCR beta signatures. Study observations and caveats: What dominated the ex vivo response were HLA-C-restricted CMV-specific TCR beta clonotypes. CMV carriers with the relevant HLA were identified by cumulative public TCR beta family frequency.

Concerning this clonotype itself: Its antigen is not identified.

TCRdb reanalysed the reads using MiXCR and keeps one entry per CDR3 protein. The sample comprises 100,000 to 150,000 distinct CDR3 sequences, under 30% of which are singletons, and approximately 35% rests with the top ten. Deletions cut 5 bases from V and 2 bases from J, with 5 bases between. This CDR3 is 11 amino acids long. From germline, CDR1 is DFQATT and CDR2 SNEGSKA (reference sequence). The TCR comes from a human donor in good health (CMV status not recorded). Some clones in this sample may be carry-over from other donors' samples. The V gene is TRBV20-1, the J gene TRBJ2-3; D remains ambiguous. The sample comprised PBMCs, sequenced either directly or after in vitro stimulation (not recorded which). The CDR3 region has the DNA TGCAGTGCTCGGATCACAGATACGCAGTATTTT. This translates into CSARITDTQYF.